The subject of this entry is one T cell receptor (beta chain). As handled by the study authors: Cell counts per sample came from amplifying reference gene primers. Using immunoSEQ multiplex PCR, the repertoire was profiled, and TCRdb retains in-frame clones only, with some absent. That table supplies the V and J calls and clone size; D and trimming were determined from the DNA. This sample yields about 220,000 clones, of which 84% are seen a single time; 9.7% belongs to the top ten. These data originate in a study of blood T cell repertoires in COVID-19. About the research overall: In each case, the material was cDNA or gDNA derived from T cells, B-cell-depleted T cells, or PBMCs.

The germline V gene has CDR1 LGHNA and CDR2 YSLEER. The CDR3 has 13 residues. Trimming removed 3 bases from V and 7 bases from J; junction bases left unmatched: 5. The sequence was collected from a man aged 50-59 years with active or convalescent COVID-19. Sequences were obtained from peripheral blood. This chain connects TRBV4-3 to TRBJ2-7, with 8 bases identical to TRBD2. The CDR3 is CASSQERGMEQYF. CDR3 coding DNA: TGCGCCAGCAGCCAGGAGCGGGGGATGGAGCAGTACTTC.